The 11 T cell receptor beta chains below come from one sample, sequenced in a study of shared clonotypes between healthy human individuals. The table came from immunoSEQ multiplex PCR; TCRdb's copy has only in-frame clones and leaves some out. The sample includes 1,400,000 or so clones, approximately 98.5% of them seen just once. Sequencing was done on a sample of naive CD4+ T cells sorted from blood. Subset denoted: CD45RA+ positively selected. The receptors stem from a man under 40 in good health.

This sequence joins TRBV29-1 and TRBJ2-5, with 9 bases matching TRBD2. Germline loops: CDR1 SQVTM, CDR2 ANQGSEA. The V gene end was trimmed by 7 bases and the J gene end by 9 bases; junction bases not matched to a gene: 9. The CDR3 is 12 amino acids. The CDR3 DNA sequence: TGCAGCGCGGGCGGGGGGGCCCAATCCCAGTACTTC. Translation: CSAGGGAQSQYF.

The rearrangement uses TRBV10-3 and TRBJ2-1; 9 nucleotides align to TRBD2. Trimming took 3 bases from V and 9 from J; bases not matched to a gene: 9. The CDR3 contains 15 residues. The germline V gene encodes CDR1 ENHRY and CDR2 SYGVKD. CDR3 nucleotide sequence: TGTGCCATCAGTGACATGCGGGAGGGCGCGGGTGAGCAGTTCTTC. It translates to CAISDMREGAGEQFF.

The chain combines TRBV2 with TRBJ2-1; D gene uncertain. The V gene lost 4 bases and the J gene lost 9 bases, with 16 bases spanning the gap. The CDR3 is made up of 14 amino acids. Germline V gene data show CDR1 as SNHLY and CDR2 as FYNNEI. CDR3 in DNA: TGTGCCAGCAGTGTGAAGGCCACCCAAGGTGAGCAGTTCTTC. Translating gives CASSVKATQGEQFF.

This chain joins TRBV5-1 and TRBJ2-1, with 9 bases aligning to TRBD2. With 5 bases clipped from V and 0 bases from J, the junction kept 6 bases outside the gene matches. There are 16 residues in the CDR3. In germline, CDR1 is SGHRS, CDR2 YFSETQ. The CDR3 loop is CASSFSGGSSYNEQFF. CDR3 sequence (DNA): TGCGCCAGCAGTTTTAGCGGGGGAAGCTCCTACAATGAGCAGTTCTTC.

The chain recombines TRBV6-4 with TRBJ2-3, with D possibly being TRBD2 (6 bases). Germline V gene lookup returns CDR1 MRHNA and CDR2 SNTAGT. This CDR3 contains 14 residues. Deletions cut 6 bases from V and 3 bases from J, with 13 bases between. In DNA, the CDR3 is TGTGCCAGCAGGCGGGACTTCTTGACAGATACGCAGTATTTT. Residues: CASRRDFLTDTQYF.

This rearrangement joins TRBV7-9 to TRBJ1-5; the match to TRBD1 covers 8 bases. The CDR3 is 14 residues long. V lost 4 bases and J lost 5; bases outside the gene matches: 4. From germline, CDR1 is SEHNR and CDR2 FQNEAQ (reference sequence). The DNA for the CDR3 is TGTGCCAGCAGCTCTAGGACAGGGCATCAGCCCCAGCATTTT. This sequence encodes CASSSRTGHQPQHF.

This chain connects TRBV5-5 to TRBJ1-3; D call uncertain. The length of the CDR3 is 15 residues. Trimming took off 0 bases at V and 0 bases at J, with 7 bases between the two ends. CDR1 is SGHKS and CDR2 is YYEKEE in the germline V gene (reference sequence). CDR3 in amino acids: CASSLAGSSGNTIYF. The CDR3 nucleotides read TGTGCCAGCAGCTTGGCCGGGAGCTCTGGAAACACCATATATTTT.

This rearrangement joins TRBV2 to TRBJ1-3; TRBD1 matches 8 bases. Germline CDR1 reads SNHLY; CDR2 reads FYNNEI. V lost 6 bases to trimming and J lost 0 bases; unmatched junction nucleotides: 10. The CDR3 sequence is 17 residues long. CDR3 nucleotide sequence: TGTGCCAGCAGCGAAACCCGGGGACAGGTCTCTGGAAACACCATATATTTT. Its protein is CASSETRGQVSGNTIYF.

This chain connects TRBV29-1 to TRBJ2-1; 11 bases are shared with TRBD2. This CDR3 has 16 residues. The trim removed 5 bases at V and 7 bases at J, leaving 13 bases unmatched. From germline, CDR1 is SQVTM and CDR2 ANQGSEA. For the CDR3, the DNA is TGCAGCGTTAGACATTCGGCTAGCGGGAGGTTGAATGAGCAGTTCTTC. Protein product: CSVRHSASGRLNEQFF.

A single count supports this clone. The sample holds other DNA sequences that translate to the same CDR3. This chain links TRBV18 with TRBJ1-1; D unclear. In germline, CDR1 is KGHSH, CDR2 LQKENI. CDR3 size: 11 residues. V dropped 3 bases and J dropped 5 bases, with 4 bases sitting between them. CDR3 coding DNA: TGTGCCAGCTCACCCGGGACTGAAGCTTTCTTT. It encodes CASSPGTEAFF. The complete variable domain, with remaining parts taken from reference TRBV18 and TRBJ1-1, reads NAGVMQNPRHLVRRRGQEARLRCSPMKGHSHVYWYRQLPEEGLKFMVYLQKENIIDESGMPKERFSAEFPKEGPSILRIQQVVRGDSAAYFCASSPGTEAFFGQGTRLTVV.

CDR3: CAQPMSGELFF. The CDR3 bases are TGTGCCCAGCCCATGTCCGGGGAGCTGTTTTTT. The J gene is TRBJ2-2, the V gene TRBV2; D is undetermined. The CDR3 length is 11 residues. The V end lost 11 bases, the J end lost 6 bases, and 10 bases lay between the germline ends. The germline gives CDR1 SNHLY, CDR2 FYNNEI.